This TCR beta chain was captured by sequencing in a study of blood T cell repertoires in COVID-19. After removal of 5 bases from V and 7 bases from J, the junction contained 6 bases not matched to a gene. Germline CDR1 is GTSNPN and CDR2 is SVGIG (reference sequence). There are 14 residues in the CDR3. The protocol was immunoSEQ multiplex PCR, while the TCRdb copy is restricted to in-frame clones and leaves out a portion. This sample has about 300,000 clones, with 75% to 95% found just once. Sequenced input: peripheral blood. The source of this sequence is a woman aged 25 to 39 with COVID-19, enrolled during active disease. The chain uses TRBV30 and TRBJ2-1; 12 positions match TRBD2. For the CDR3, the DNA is TGTGCCTGGGCAGGGACTAGCGGGTGGAATGAGCAGTTCTTC. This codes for CAWAGTSGWNEQFF. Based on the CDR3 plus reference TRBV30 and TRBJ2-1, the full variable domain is SQTIHQWPATLVQPVGSPLSLECTVEGTSNPNLYWYRQAAGRGLQLLFYSVGIGQISSEVPQNLSASRPQDRQFILSSKKLLLSDSGFYLCAWAGTSGWNEQFFGPGTRLTVL.